Presented here are 17 T cell receptor beta chains from one specimen sequenced in a study of control samples from healthy donors and cancer patients. Sequencing used immunoSEQ multiplex PCR; TCRdb keeps in-frame clones, though not all of them. The sample lists about 180,000 clones, about 92% seen once, with 1.1% to 1.5% in the top ten. The sample was blood. Receptors originate from a young man in good health.

This clone appeared once. V usage is TRBV5-4 and J usage is TRBJ1-4; weak D call: TRBD1 (5 bases). The V end was cut by 0 bases, the J end by 5 bases, with 11 bases between. This CDR3 spans 15 amino acids. Germline-derived CDR1 and CDR2 are SGHNT and YYREEE (reference sequence). The CDR3 bases are TGTGCCAGCAGCTTGGTCGTGGCAGGGAATGAAAAACTGTTTTTT. Its protein is CASSLVVAGNEKLFF. Full variable domain (missing parts from reference TRBV5-4 and TRBJ1-4): ETGVTQSPTHLIKTRGQQVTLRCSSQSGHNTVSWYQQALGQGPQFIFQYYREEENGRGNFPPRFSGLQFPNYSSELNVNALELDDSALYLCASSLVVAGNEKLFFGSGTQLSVL.

Turning to this clone: Other nucleotide sequences from this sample produce the same CDR3. This chain links TRBV7-2 with TRBJ2-3; 12 positions agree with TRBD2. The germline CDR1 and CDR2 sequences are SGHTA and FQGNSA. The length of the CDR3 is 17 residues. Unmatched junction bases numbered 3, after V lost 2 bases and J lost 0 bases. In DNA, the CDR3 is TGTGCCAGCAGCTTATGGACTAGCGGGGTCAGCACAGATACGCAGTATTTT. It encodes CASSLWTSGVSTDTQYF.

The chain couples TRBV5-1 to TRBJ1-4, with D possibly matching TRBD1 (5 bases). V was clipped by 4 bases and J by 4 bases, with 11 bases between them. CDR1 and CDR2 (germline): SGHRS, YFSETQ. The CDR3 contains 14 residues. This CDR3 is CASSRGEGNEKLFF. The DNA for the CDR3 is TGCGCCAGCAGCCGAGGGGAGGGTAATGAAAAACTGTTTTTT.

The chain couples TRBV6-5 to TRBJ1-1; the match to TRBD1 covers 8 bases. The germline gives CDR1 MNHEY, CDR2 SVGAGI. This CDR3 contains 14 residues. Trimming cost V 5 bases and J 4 bases; bases outside gene matches: 6. For the CDR3, the DNA is TGTGCCAGCAGTAGAACAGGGGGAAGCACTGAAGCTTTCTTT. Translation gives CASSRTGGSTEAFF.

This chain links TRBV6-1 with TRBJ2-5; TRBD1 matches at 7 bases. Per germline, CDR1 MNHNS and CDR2 SASEGT. Trimming removed 3 bases from V and 2 bases from J; junction bases left unmatched: 6. This CDR3 contains 15 residues. CDR3 DNA sequence: TGTGCCAGCAGTGACGGGACAGCGTCGCAAGAGACCCAGTACTTC. It is translated as CASSDGTASQETQYF.

This clone showed up just a few times. V and J are TRBV7-9 and TRBJ2-7, with 8 bases aligning to TRBD1. V was clipped by 3 bases and J by 3 bases; unmatched bases: 4. The CDR3 contains 14 residues. Germline V lookup: CDR1 SEHNR, CDR2 FQNEAQ (reference sequence). The DNA of the CDR3 is TGTGCCAGCAGCTTTCAGGGGGCCCTCTACGAGCAGTACTTC. Translating gives CASSFQGALYEQYF. The entire variable domain, with the rest obtained from reference TRBV7-9 and TRBJ2-7, is as follows: DTGVSQNPRHKITKRGQNVTFRCDPISEHNRLYWYRQTLGQGPEFLTYFQNEAQLEKSRLLSDRFSAERPKGSFSTLEIQRTEQGDSAMYLCASSFQGALYEQYFGPGTRLTVT.

The rearrangement joins TRBV2 to TRBJ2-7; 11 bases align to TRBD1. Germline assignment: CDR1 SNHLY and CDR2 FYNNEI. J was trimmed by 6 bases and V by 6 bases; bases with no gene match: 4. The CDR3 runs to 13 residues. The CDR3 loop reads CASRVGQGVEQYF. The CDR3 DNA reads as TGTGCCAGCAGGGTGGGACAGGGGGTCGAGCAGTACTTC.

This clone has just a few counts. This chain links TRBV27 with TRBJ1-2; D remains ambiguous. The CDR3 covers 13 residues. Per germline, CDR1 MNHEY and CDR2 SMNVEV (reference sequence). With 2 bases removed from V and 2 bases from J, the gap between germline ends came to 6 bases. Here the CDR3 reads CASSLNGNYGYTF. The CDR3 DNA is TGTGCCAGCAGTTTAAACGGGAACTATGGCTACACCTTC.

The rearrangement links TRBV6-2 or TRBV6-3 to TRBJ2-5; TRBD2 aligns across 11 bases. CDR3 length: 19 amino acids. Trimming cost V 2 bases and J 0 bases; bases outside gene matches: 11. Germline V CDR1 and CDR2: MNHEY, SVGEGT. The CDR3 here is CASSYPLAGGRPNQETQYF. The DNA for the CDR3 is TGTGCCAGCAGTTACCCCCTAGCGGGGGGCCGACCCAACCAAGAGACCCAGTACTTC.

This rearrangement joins TRBV30 to TRBJ1-1; 7 positions match TRBD1. Germline loops: CDR1 GTSNPN, CDR2 SVGIG (reference sequence). The CDR3 length is 17 residues. Losses at the gene ends were 3 bases for V and 1 base for J; bases not matched to a gene: 14. The CDR3 coding sequence is TGTGCCTGGAGCCCCCGGGACAGCTTCCCGAAGAACACTGAAGCTTTCTTT. It translates to CAWSPRDSFPKNTEAFF.

The CDR3, as DNA: TGTGCCAGCAGTCCACGGGGGACCGGGACAGGTCTCTACGAGCAGTACTTC. This codes for CASSPRGTGTGLYEQYF. The chain is built from TRBV6-6 and TRBJ2-7, with TRBD1 matching over 8 bases. V lost 5 bases, J lost 3 bases, and 15 bases stayed unmatched. The CDR3 runs to 17 residues. Per the germline V gene, CDR1 is MNHNY and CDR2 is SVGAGI (reference sequence).

This CDR3 reads CASSIMGARQETQYF. CDR3 nucleotides: TGTGCCAGTAGTATAATGGGGGCGCGCCAAGAGACCCAGTACTTC. This chain uses TRBV19 with TRBJ2-5, with D perhaps matching TRBD1 (6 bases). The germline V gene has CDR1 LNHDA and CDR2 SQIVND (reference sequence). Trimming stripped 2 bases from V and 1 base from J, with 11 bases between. This CDR3 contains 15 residues.

The chain couples TRBV9 to TRBJ1-2, with no clear D. The CDR3 spans 12 residues. Germline assignment: CDR1 SGDLS and CDR2 YYNGEE. V was trimmed by 1 base and J by 9 bases, leaving 10 bases between them. The CDR3 loop reads CASSVRTGSYTF. The CDR3 DNA is TGTGCCAGCAGCGTAAGGACTGGGAGCTACACCTTC.

This clone was recorded once. The chain carries TRBV7-2 and TRBJ2-7; D possibly matches TRBD1 or TRBD2 (5 bases each). Germline loops: CDR1 SGHTA, CDR2 FQGNSA. The CDR3 extends over 14 amino acids. Trimming pared 5 bases from V and 4 bases from J, leaving 15 bases between. The CDR3 here is CASSLAGTLYEQYF. The CDR3, as DNA: TGTGCCAGCAGCCTGGCCGGGACCCTGTACGAGCAGTACTTC.

The genes are TRBV5-1 and TRBJ1-1; D ambiguous. Germline CDR1 SGHRS, CDR2 YFSETQ. The CDR3 sequence is 13 residues long. V shed 0 bases and J shed 1 base, with 4 bases lying between them. The CDR3 DNA follows: TGCGCCAGCAGCTTGGACGCGAACACTGAAGCTTTCTTT. It yields the protein CASSLDANTEAFF.

This chain links TRBV19 with TRBJ1-5; D perhaps matches TRBD1 (5 bases). Trimming took off 5 bases at V and 3 bases at J, with 17 bases between the two ends. Germline loops: CDR1 LNHDA, CDR2 SQIVND (reference sequence). The CDR3 loop spans 16 amino acids. CDR3 bases: TGTGCCAGTAGTCCTAGTTCGGGGGACTACAATCAGCCCCAGCATTTT. It is translated as CASSPSSGDYNQPQHF.

V gene TRBV4-1 combines with J gene TRBJ1-3; weak D call: TRBD1 (5 bases). Trimming stripped 0 bases from V and 1 base from J, with 10 bases between. Germline CDR1 and CDR2: MGHRA and YSYEKL. The CDR3 length is 16 residues. The CDR3 region has the DNA TGCGCCAGCAGCCAAGATCGAGGGGTTTCTGGAAACACCATATATTTT. Translated, it gives CASSQDRGVSGNTIYF.